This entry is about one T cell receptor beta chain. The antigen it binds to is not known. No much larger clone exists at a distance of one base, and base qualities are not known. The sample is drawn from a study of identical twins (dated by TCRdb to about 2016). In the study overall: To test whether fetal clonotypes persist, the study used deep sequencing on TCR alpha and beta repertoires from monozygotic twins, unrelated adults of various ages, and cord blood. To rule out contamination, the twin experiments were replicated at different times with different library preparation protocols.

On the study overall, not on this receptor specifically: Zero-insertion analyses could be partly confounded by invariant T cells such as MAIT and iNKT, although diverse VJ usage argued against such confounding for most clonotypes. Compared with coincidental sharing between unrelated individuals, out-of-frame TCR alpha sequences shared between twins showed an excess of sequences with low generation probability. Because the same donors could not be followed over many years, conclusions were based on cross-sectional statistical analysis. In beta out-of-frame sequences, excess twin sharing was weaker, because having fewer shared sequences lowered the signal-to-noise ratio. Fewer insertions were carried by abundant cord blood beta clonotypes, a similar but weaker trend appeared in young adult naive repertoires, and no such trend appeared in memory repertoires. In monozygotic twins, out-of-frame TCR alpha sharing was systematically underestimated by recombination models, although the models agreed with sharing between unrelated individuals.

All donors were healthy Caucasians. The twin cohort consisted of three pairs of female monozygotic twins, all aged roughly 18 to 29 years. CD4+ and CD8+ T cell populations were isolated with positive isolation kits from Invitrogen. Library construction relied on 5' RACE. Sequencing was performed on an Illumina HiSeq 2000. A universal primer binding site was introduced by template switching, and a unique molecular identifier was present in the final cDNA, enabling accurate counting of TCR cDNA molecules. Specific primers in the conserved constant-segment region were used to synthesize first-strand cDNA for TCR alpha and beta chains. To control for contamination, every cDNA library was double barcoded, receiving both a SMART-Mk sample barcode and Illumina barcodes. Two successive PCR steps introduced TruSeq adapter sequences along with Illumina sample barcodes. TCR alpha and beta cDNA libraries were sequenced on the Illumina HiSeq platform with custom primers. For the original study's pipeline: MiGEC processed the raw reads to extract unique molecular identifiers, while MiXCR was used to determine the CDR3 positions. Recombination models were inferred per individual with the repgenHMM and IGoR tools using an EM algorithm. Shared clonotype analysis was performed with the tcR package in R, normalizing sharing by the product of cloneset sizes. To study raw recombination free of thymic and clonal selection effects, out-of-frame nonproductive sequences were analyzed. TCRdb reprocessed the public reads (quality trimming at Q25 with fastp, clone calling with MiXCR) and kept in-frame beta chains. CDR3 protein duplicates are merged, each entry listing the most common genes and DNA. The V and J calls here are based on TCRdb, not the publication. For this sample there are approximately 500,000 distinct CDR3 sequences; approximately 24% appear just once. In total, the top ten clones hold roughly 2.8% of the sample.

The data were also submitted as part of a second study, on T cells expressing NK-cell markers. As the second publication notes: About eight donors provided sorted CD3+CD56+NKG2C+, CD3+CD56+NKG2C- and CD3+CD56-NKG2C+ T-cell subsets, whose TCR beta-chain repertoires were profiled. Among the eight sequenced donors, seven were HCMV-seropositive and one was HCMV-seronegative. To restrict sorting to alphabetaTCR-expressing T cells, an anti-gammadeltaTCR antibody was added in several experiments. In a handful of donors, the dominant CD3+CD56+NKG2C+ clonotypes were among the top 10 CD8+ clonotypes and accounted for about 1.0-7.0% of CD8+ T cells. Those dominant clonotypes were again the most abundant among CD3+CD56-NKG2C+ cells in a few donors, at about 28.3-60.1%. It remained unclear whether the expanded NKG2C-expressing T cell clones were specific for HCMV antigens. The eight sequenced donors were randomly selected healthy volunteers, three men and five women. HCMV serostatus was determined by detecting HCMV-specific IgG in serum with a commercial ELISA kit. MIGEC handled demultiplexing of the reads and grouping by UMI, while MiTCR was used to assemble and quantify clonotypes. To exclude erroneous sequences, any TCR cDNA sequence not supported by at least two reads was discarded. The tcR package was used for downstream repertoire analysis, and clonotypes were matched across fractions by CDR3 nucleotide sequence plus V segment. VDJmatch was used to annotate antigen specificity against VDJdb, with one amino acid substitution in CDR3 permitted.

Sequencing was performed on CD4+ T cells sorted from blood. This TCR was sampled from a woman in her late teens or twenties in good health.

The sequence in DNA is TGCAGCGGGACTAGCGGGATGGCCCAGTACTTC. The translation is CSGTSGMAQYF. The rearrangement combines TRBV20-1 with TRBJ2-5; TRBD2 aligns with 13 central bases. As encoded in the germline V gene (reference sequence), CDR1 is DFQATT while CDR2 is SNEGSKA. The CDR3, cysteine through phenylalanine, is 11 amino acids long. Left in the record is the CDR3 DNA by itself, 33 bases read in frame from the first base.